Listed here are 27 T cell receptor beta chains from one sample, sequenced in a study of blood T cells in healthy people across ages. Through a sample-barcoded 5' primer and a J-beta primer mix, a second PCR was run for about 7 to 12 cycles. TCRdb itself ran the 5' RACE reads through MiXCR, one entry per CDR3 protein. The data show around 800,000 distinct CDR3 sequences, about 26% seen once. The same data also contributed to another study, on T cells of mothers and their children.

Sequences were obtained from blood. The receptors here all came from a boy between 10 and 17 years old in good health.

This clonotype was picked up a small number of times. The chain carries TRBV28 and TRBJ2-7; weak D call: TRBD1 (6 bases). This CDR3 is built from 15 residues. Trimming cost V 2 bases and J 2 bases, with 13 bases left between them. The germline V gene encodes CDR1 MDHEN and CDR2 SYDVKM. CDR3 sequence reads: CASSLEAGAPYEQYF. DNA for the CDR3: TGTGCCAGCAGTTTAGAGGCAGGGGCGCCCTACGAGCAGTACTTC. Combining the CDR3 with reference TRBV28 and TRBJ2-7 gives the whole variable domain DVKVTQSSRYLVKRTGEKVFLECVQDMDHENMFWYRQDPGLGLRLIYFSYDVKMKEKGDIPEGYSVSREKKERFSLILESASTNQTSMYLCASSLEAGAPYEQYFGPGTRLTVT.

This clonotype occurred once. The rearrangement joins TRBV4-2 to TRBJ2-3; the match to TRBD2 covers 10 bases. Germline values: CDR1 LGHNA, CDR2 YNFKEQ. Trimming removed 0 bases from V and 0 bases from J; junction bases left unmatched: 15. CDR3 length: 21 amino acids. CDR3 nucleotides: TGTGCCAGCAGCCAAGATAGGCTAGCGGGGGATCGCAATACTAGCACAGATACGCAGTATTTT. It is translated as CASSQDRLAGDRNTSTDTQYF.

This clonotype was recorded only once. The chain uses TRBV19 and TRBJ1-1; tentative D call: TRBD1 (5 bases). The V gene's germline CDR1 is LNHDA and CDR2 SQIVND (reference sequence). This CDR3 spans 14 amino acids. Between the trimmed V and J ends, which lost 6 bases and 6 bases, there was a span of 17 bases. Here the CDR3 reads CASRRGQGGPEAFF. The CDR3 DNA follows: TGTGCCAGTAGACGAGGGCAGGGAGGCCCTGAAGCTTTCTTT.

The rearrangement links TRBV6-6 to TRBJ1-1, with D unclear. Germline CDR1 and CDR2: MNHNY and SVGAGI (reference sequence). The V and J ends lost 2 bases and 6 bases respectively, with 7 bases between them. CDR3 length: 12 residues. CDR3 sequence (DNA): TGTGCCAGCAGTTACGGTGTCCCTGAAGCTTTCTTT. Translation gives CASSYGVPEAFF.

This clonotype was detected only a few times. As DNA, the CDR3 is TGTGCCAGCAGCCATCGCGGTGGGCCCGACTATGGCTACACCTTC. It translates to CASSHRGGPDYGYTF. This chain uses TRBV3-1 with TRBJ1-2; D ambiguous. There are 15 residues in the CDR3. The V end was cut by 3 bases, the J end by 3 bases, with 14 bases between. The V gene's germline CDR1 is LGHDT and CDR2 YNNKEL (reference sequence).

This clonotype turned up a few times. The chain has TRBV29-1 and TRBJ2-5, with D maybe TRBD1 (6 bases). Trimming removed 4 bases at V and 4 bases at J, with 19 bases between. Germline CDR1 is SQVTM and CDR2 is ANQGSEA. CDR3 length: 15 residues. CDR3: CSVGVRGHSTETQYF. As DNA, the CDR3 is TGCAGCGTTGGGGTCCGGGGACACTCGACAGAGACCCAGTACTTC. The full variable domain, with the rest looked up from reference TRBV29-1 and TRBJ2-5, is SAVISQKPSRDICQRGTSLTIQCQVDSQVTMMFWYRQQPGQSLTLIATANQGSEATYESGFVIDKFPISRPNLTFSTLTVSNMSPEDSSIYLCSVGVRGHSTETQYFGPGTRLLVL.

This clonotype occurred once. This chain joins TRBV20-1 and TRBJ1-2, with no clear D. Germline assignment: CDR1 DFQATT and CDR2 SNEGSKA (reference sequence). This CDR3 is 11 amino acids long. The germline V and J ends were trimmed by 4 bases and 4 bases, with 7 bases remaining between them. In DNA form, the CDR3 reads TGCAGTGCTACTGACACCTATGGCTACACCTTC. It translates to CSATDTYGYTF.

In the case of this clonotype: The conserved phenylalanine or tryptophan is not found at the CDR3 terminus, so this likely reflects a read error. The V gene is TRBV9, the J gene TRBJ2-1; D is uncertain. The germline V gene has CDR1 SGDLS and CDR2 YYNGEE. V was trimmed by 0 bases and J by 5 bases, leaving 12 bases between them. The CDR3 length is 15 residues. CDR3 DNA sequence: TGTGCCAGCAGCGTAGGTGCCAGGTCCGACAATGAGCAGTTCCTC. This sequence encodes CASSVGARSDNEQFL.

This clonotype was observed a handful of times. One end of the junction is discordant with germline, which a read error may explain. The rearrangement uses TRBV2 and TRBJ1-1; 10 nucleotides match TRBD1. Looked up from germline, CDR1 is SNHLY and CDR2 is FYNNEI. The CDR3 runs 15 residues. This CDR3 reads CAGRDRGLTDTEAFF. For the CDR3, the DNA is TGTGCCGGCAGAGACAGGGGGCTTACGGACACTGAAGCTTTCTTT.

Only a few counts were recorded for this clonotype. The V gene is TRBV10-3, the J gene TRBJ1-5; perhaps TRBD1 as D (6 bases). The germline V gene has CDR1 ENHRY and CDR2 SYGVKD. This CDR3 comprises 15 residues. The V gene lost 6 bases and the J gene lost 0 bases, with 12 bases spanning the gap. The CDR3 nucleotides read TGTGCCATCAGCACAGGGATATATAGCAATCAGCCCCAGCATTTT. Translation gives CAISTGIYSNQPQHF.

This chain uses TRBV7-2 with TRBJ1-2; a possible D gene is TRBD1 (6 bases). The germline V and J ends were trimmed by 5 bases and 4 bases, with 17 bases remaining between them. The CDR3 is 15 amino acids. In germline, CDR1 is SGHTA, CDR2 FQGNSA. CDR3 in DNA: TGTGCCAGCAGCACCCCGGGACATATGGGCTATGGCTACACCTTC. Its protein product is CASSTPGHMGYGYTF.

This CDR3 reads CASSQDPTRDKNYGYTF. CDR3 DNA: TGTGCCAGCAGCCAAGATCCGACACGGGACAAGAACTATGGCTACACCTTC. The chain couples TRBV4-2 to TRBJ1-2; D might be TRBD1 (6 bases). The V gene's germline CDR1 is LGHNA and CDR2 YNFKEQ. The CDR3 spans 17 residues. V was shortened by 0 bases and J by 2 bases, with 16 bases between the two germline ends.

This clonotype came up many times. This chain links TRBV12-3 or TRBV12-4 with TRBJ2-7; D not certain. The V end lost 1 base, the J end lost 0 bases, and 7 bases lay between the germline ends. The CDR3 length is 14 residues. Here the CDR3 reads CASSLGRSSYEQYF. Here the CDR3 DNA reads TGTGCCAGCAGTTTAGGAAGGAGCTCCTACGAGCAGTACTTC.

V is TRBV12-3 or TRBV12-4 and J is TRBJ2-1; D tentatively fits TRBD1 or TRBD2 (7 bases each). The CDR3 has 16 amino acids. V was cut by 6 bases and J by 8 bases, with 23 bases left in between. The CDR3 loop reads CASRVTGRGAGDEQFF. The CDR3 DNA reads as TGTGCCAGCAGGGTTACTGGCAGGGGGGCGGGAGATGAGCAGTTCTTC.

There are many counts of this clonotype. The chain links TRBV6-4 to TRBJ2-2; 7 nucleotides line up with TRBD2. Germline lookup yields CDR1 MRHNA and CDR2 SNTAGT. With V trimmed by 2 bases and J by 6 bases, 0 bases remained unmatched. The CDR3 extends over 13 amino acids. This CDR3 is CASSDGGAGELFF. CDR3 nucleotides: TGTGCCAGCAGTGACGGGGGGGCCGGGGAGCTGTTTTTT.

A few counts support this clonotype. The V and J genes are TRBV7-9 and TRBJ1-1; no definite D call. V lost 1 base and J lost 5, with 17 bases in between. Germline V gene data show CDR1 as SEHNR and CDR2 as FQNEAQ (reference sequence). There are 16 residues in the CDR3. The CDR3 DNA reads TGTGCCAGCAGCTTAGGGTTTAGAGGAGTTGCTACTGAAGCTTTCTTT. Translation gives CASSLGFRGVATEAFF.

This clonotype appeared a few times. The chain has TRBV29-1 and TRBJ2-7, with TRBD1 matching over 7 bases. This CDR3 has 13 amino acids. Germline-derived CDR1 and CDR2 are SQVTM and ANQGSEA. After removal of 8 bases from V and 5 bases from J, the junction contained 12 bases not matched to a gene. DNA for the CDR3: TGCAGCATCCCCGGGACAGAGATCCACGAGCAGTACTTC. Residues: CSIPGTEIHEQYF.

This clonotype showed up just a few times. This chain uses TRBV29-1 with TRBJ1-2; D is undetermined. CDR3 length: 13 residues. The V and J ends lost 4 bases and 6 bases respectively, with 15 bases between them. In germline, CDR1 is SQVTM, CDR2 ANQGSEA. The CDR3 region is CSVAPRPLHGYTF. The CDR3 DNA reads TGCAGCGTTGCCCCCCGACCCCTCCATGGCTACACCTTC.

The V call is TRBV7-9, the J call TRBJ2-1; D ambiguous. With 5 bases removed from V and 2 bases from J, the gap between germline ends came to 13 bases. Germline V gives CDR1 SEHNR, CDR2 FQNEAQ (reference sequence). The CDR3 contains 15 residues. The CDR3 DNA sequence: TGTGCCAGCAGCCCCAAAGACACGCCCTACAATGAGCAGTTCTTC. Its translation is CASSPKDTPYNEQFF.

As for this clonotype: A read error may produce the germline difference seen at one junction end. The rearrangement links TRBV12-3 or TRBV12-4 to TRBJ2-3; maybe TRBD1 (6 bases). The CDR3 totals 13 residues. The CDR3 DNA follows: TGTGCCAGCCTTGGACAGAGGACAGATACGGAGTATTTT. Amino acids: CASLGQRTDTEYF.

The rearrangement uses TRBV5-1 and TRBJ2-5; 8 nucleotides line up with TRBD2. In germline, CDR1 is SGHRS, CDR2 YFSETQ. V was pared by 4 bases and J by 5 bases, with 10 bases of the junction left unmatched. CDR3 size: 15 residues. The CDR3 is CASSTPGLGWETQYF. The DNA of the CDR3 is TGCGCCAGCAGCACGCCGGGACTAGGATGGGAGACCCAGTACTTC.

Only a few counts were recorded for this clonotype. The germline gene is not matched at one end of the junction; a read error may be the cause. The chain combines TRBV2 with TRBJ2-1; no clear D gene. Germline V lookup: CDR1 SNHLY, CDR2 FYNNEI. The CDR3 covers 13 residues. CDR3 nucleotides: TGTGCCAGCAGTCCTAAGCTCTACAATGAGCAGTTCTTT. Its translation: CASSPKLYNEQFF.

This clonotype has a handful of counts. V is TRBV11-2 and J is TRBJ2-2; the D is unclear. Germline V gene data show CDR1 as SGHAT and CDR2 as FQNNGV. The CDR3 extends over 17 amino acids. Trimming left V 1 base short and J 0 bases short, with 12 bases between. The DNA of the CDR3 is TGTGCCAGCAGCTTAGCGGGTCAGCGCGCGAACACCGGGGAGCTGTTTTTT. Translating it yields CASSLAGQRANTGELFF.

This chain uses TRBV5-1 with TRBJ2-2; 7 bases match TRBD1. The CDR3 runs 16 residues. Germline values: CDR1 SGHRS, CDR2 YFSETQ. V dropped 0 bases and J dropped 6; count of bases not matched to a gene: 8. CDR3 coding DNA: TGCGCCAGCAGCTTGGAGGCAGGGGGTAACCCCGGGGAGCTGTTTTTT. Translation: CASSLEAGGNPGELFF.

The chain links TRBV12-3 or TRBV12-4 to TRBJ1-2; no definite D call. With 3 bases removed from V and 4 bases from J, the gap between germline ends came to 9 bases. The CDR3 totals 13 residues. The CDR3 here is CASSLRNSYGYTF. CDR3 coding DNA: TGTGCCAGCAGTTTGAGGAATAGCTATGGCTACACCTTC.

CDR3 nucleotide sequence: TGTGCCAGCAGCTTAGATCCCAGGACACAAGAGACCCAGTACTTC. Amino acid sequence: CASSLDPRTQETQYF. The V call is TRBV11-2, the J call TRBJ2-5; possible D gene TRBD1, 5 bases. Trimming stripped 0 bases from V and 2 bases from J, with 10 bases between. CDR1 is SGHAT, CDR2 FQNNGV, per germline. The CDR3 sequence is 15 residues long.

The chain employs TRBV5-5 and TRBJ1-6; D might be TRBD1 (5 bases). Per the germline V gene, CDR1 is SGHKS and CDR2 is YYEKEE (reference sequence). CDR3 length: 15 residues. The germline V and J ends were trimmed by 1 base and 8 bases, with 13 bases remaining between them. The CDR3 DNA reads as TGTGCCAGCAGCTTGAGAGCAGGGTTTGATTCACCCCTCCACTTT. Amino acid sequence: CASSLRAGFDSPLHF.